This is a list of T cell receptor beta chains from one sample in a study of tumor-infiltrating lymphocytes in primary liver carcinoma. MiXCR was run by TCRdb on the multiplex PCR reads, yielding one entry per CDR3 protein. The data hold around 330,000 distinct CDR3 sequences, with almost 60% observed a single time. The sequenced material came from peripheral blood. These receptors were taken from a woman in her 30s with primary liver carcinoma and hepatitis B virus infection. The CDR3 runs from the conserved cysteine through the conserved F or W. The D gene is left open where the match is weak. A clone size is listed for some rows: how often the clone was seen (once, few, many), or a class if it is expanded.

cdr3_length	d_call	clone_size	v_call	j_call	cdr3_aa	cdr3_nt
15	TRBD1	-	TRBV4-1	TRBJ2-7	CASSQCEGASHEQYF	TGCGCCAGCAGCCAATGCGAGGGGGCCTCCCACGAGCAATACTTT
12	TRBD1	few	TRBV7-8	TRBJ1-1	CANRRGTAEAFF	TGTGCCAACAGACGCGGGACAGCTGAAGCTTTCTTT
17	-	-	TRBV7-8	TRBJ2-1	CASSLKGGKGSYNEQFF	TGTGCCAGCAGCTTAAAGGGGGGGAAGGGCTCCTACAATGAGCAGTTCTTC
16	-	many	TRBV5-4	TRBJ2-1	CASSLARYSRGNEQFF	TGTGCCAGCAGCTTGGCCAGATATTCCAGGGGCAATGAGCAGTTCTTC
14	TRBD1	-	TRBV5-4	TRBJ2-1	CASSGWTGGNEQFF	TGTGCCAGCAGCGGGTGGACAGGGGGCAATGAGCAGTTCTTC
16	TRBD2	many	TRBV7-8	TRBJ2-1	CASSSRTSGRVNEQFF	TGTGCCAGCAGCTCCCGGACTAGCGGGAGGGTTAATGAGCAGTTCTTC
14	-	-	TRBV11-2	TRBJ2-7	CASSQRRGLYEQYF	TGTGCCAGCAGCCAACGGCGCGGACTCTACGAGCAGTACTTC
12	-	once	TRBV12-3/TRBV12-4	TRBJ2-7	CASSFGDWEPPF	TGTGCCAGCAGTTTCGGAGACTGGGAACCACCCTTC
13	-	once	TRBV11-2	TRBJ2-5	CANSLGHLETQYF	TGTGCCAACAGCTTAGGACACCTAGAGACCCAGTACTTC
17	TRBD1	-	TRBV11-2	TRBJ2-1	CAGSLDLGTGYYNEQFF	TGTGCCGGCAGCTTGGATCTTGGGACAGGGTACTACAATGAGCAGTTCTTC
17	-	-	TRBV7-9	TRBJ2-1	CASSLEGPGYSYNEQFF	TGTGCCAGCAGCTTAGAAGGGCCGGGCTATTCCTACAATGAGCAGTTCTTC
16	-	-	TRBV5-6	TRBJ2-1	CASSREWDTVYNDQFF	TGTGCCAGCAGTCGGGAGTGGGACACGGTCTACAATGATCAGTTCTTC
12	-	few	TRBV5-6	TRBJ1-4	CASNSGGEKLFF	TGTGCCAGCAACAGCGGTGGGGAAAAACTGTTTTTT
15	-	-	TRBV4-3	TRBJ2-2	CASSQADFNTGELFF	TGTGCCAGCAGCCAAGCTGACTTTAACACCGGGGAGCTGTTTTTT
14	-	-	TRBV29-1	TRBJ2-3	CSVEGSSSTDTQCF	TGCAGCGTTGAGGGGTCTTCGAGCACAGATACACAGTGTTTT
14	-	many	TRBV29-1	TRBJ2-2	CSATRNSNTGELFF	TGCAGCGCAACAAGAAACTCTAACACCGGGGAGCTGTTTTTT
16	-	-	TRBV7-9	TRBJ1-4	CASSPWGETSNEKLFF	TGTGCCAGCAGCCCGTGGGGGGAGACCTCTAATGAAAAACTGTTTTTT
15	TRBD1	many	TRBV4-3	TRBJ1-1	CASSQATGGASEAFF	TGCGCCAGCAGCCAGGCGACAGGGGGCGCATCTGAAGCTTTCTTT
15	-	-	TRBV12-5	TRBJ1-6	CASGLQGAYNSPLHF	TGTGCTAGTGGTTTGCAGGGTGCCTATAATTCACCCCTCCACTTT
14	TRBD1	-	TRBV5-5	TRBJ2-7	CSSSTGTGLGEQYF	TGTAGCAGCAGCACCGGGACAGGGCTTGGTGAACAGTACTTC
14	-	-	TRBV6-6	TRBJ2-2	CASRGGIRAGEPFF	TGTGCCAGCAGGGGTGGAATCAGGGCCGGGGAGCCGTTTTTT
15	-	once	TRBV11-3	TRBJ2-7	CASSLHGTRGYERYF	TGTGCCAGCAGCTTACACGGGACAAGGGGCTACGAGCGGTACTTC
16	TRBD2	many	TRBV11-2	TRBJ2-2	CASSYVGEGLSGELFF	TGTGCCAGCAGCTACGTGGGGGAGGGCCTCTCCGGGGAGCTGTTTTTT
13	-	-	TRBV6-6	TRBJ1-1	CASSWGRDTEAFF	TGTGCCAGCAGCTGGGGACGGGACACTGAAGCTTTCTTT
14	-	-	TRBV7-8	TRBJ1-1	CASKEASEDPEAFF	TGTGCCAGCAAGGAGGCCTCCGAGGATCCTGAAGCTTTCTTT
13	-	many	TRBV6-6	TRBJ2-2	CASSSRSTGELFF	TGTGCCAGCAGTTCCAGGTCAACCGGGGAGCTGTTTTTT
14	-	few	TRBV12-5	TRBJ2-7	CASGFSGLSYEQYF	TGTGCTAGTGGTTTTTCGGGGCTCTCCTACGAGCAGTACTTC
13	TRBD2	-	TRBV10-2	TRBJ2-7	CASSSSGPYEQCF	TGCGCCAGCAGTTCTAGCGGACCCTACGAGCAGTGCTTC
14	-	-	TRBV4-1	TRBJ2-7	CVSSLGTRGYEQYF	TGCGTCAGCAGCTTAGGGACACGAGGCTACGAGCAGTACTTC
15	TRBD2	-	TRBV6-1	TRBJ2-2	CASRRLADNTGELFF	TGTGCCAGCAGACGACTAGCGGACAACACCGGGGAGCTGTTTTTT
14	-	-	TRBV11-2	TRBJ2-7	CASSLTDGAYEQCF	TGTGCCAGCAGTTTAACCGACGGAGCCTACGAGCAGTGCTTC
16	-	-	TRBV7-9	TRBJ2-6	CGVKGRQPSGANVLTF	TGTGGGGTCAAAGGCAGGCAACCCTCTGGGGCCAACGTCCTGACTTTC
14	TRBD2	-	TRBV7-9	TRBJ2-7	CASSLGGSNGEQYF	TGTGCCAGCAGCTTAGGCGGGAGTAACGGCGAGCAGTACTTC
20	-	-	TRBV6-2/TRBV6-3	TRBJ2-2	CASSYSNRILGRLYTGEPFF	TGTGCCAGCAGTTACTCGAATCGTATACTAGGGAGACTGTACACCGGGGAGCCGTTTTTT
12	-	-	TRBV6-2/TRBV6-3	TRBJ2-1	CASSINYGEHFF	TGTGCCAGCAGTATCAATTACGGTGAGCACTTCTTC
14	-	-	TRBV11-2	TRBJ2-3	CATQSRVVAVTQYF	TGTGCCACGCAGTCTAGAGTGGTAGCAGTTACGCAGTATTTT
15	-	many	TRBV12-3/TRBV12-4	TRBJ2-1	CASSLRSGAYNEQFF	TGTGCCAGCAGTTTACGTAGTGGGGCCTACAATGAGCAGTTCTTC
13	-	-	TRBV6-5	TRBJ1-1	CASSYRRTDEAFF	TGTGCCAGCAGTTACCGCAGGACGGATGAAGCTTTCTTT
16	TRBD2	-	TRBV12-5	TRBJ2-1	CASGPSRLAGEDEQFF	TGTGCTAGTGGTCCAAGCCGACTAGCGGGAGAGGATGAGCAGTTCTTC
15	TRBD1	-	TRBV5-6	TRBJ2-2	CASRGPDRGPRELFF	TGTGCCAGCAGGGGACCGGACAGGGGCCCCAGGGAGCTGTTTTTT
14	-	once	TRBV28	TRBJ2-2	CASSLSVNTGELFF	TGTGCCAGCAGTTTATCGGTTAACACAGGGGAGCTGTTTTTT
15	-	once	TRBV11-2	TRBJ1-3	CASSLGTSVGNTICF	TGTGCCAGCAGCTTAGGGACCTCTGTGGGAAACACCATATGTTTT
16	TRBD1	-	TRBV6-6	TRBJ1-4	CASSPIPGQGEEKLSF	TGTGCCAGCAGCCCCATACCGGGACAGGGGGAGGAAAAACTGTCTTTT
14	-	-	TRBV10-3	TRBJ2-4	CAISTQAGSDIQYF	TGTGCCATTAGCACACAAGCAGGGTCGGACATTCAGTACTTC
14	TRBD1	many	TRBV12-3/TRBV12-4	TRBJ2-3	CASSSTGATDTQYF	TGTGCCAGCAGTTCCACAGGGGCCACAGATACGCAGTATTTT
15	-	-	TRBV4-3	TRBJ2-1	CASSQDRVSGNEQFF	TGCGCCAGCAGCCAAGACAGGGTCAGCGGCAATGAGCAGTTCTTC
16	TRBD2	few	TRBV12-3/TRBV12-4	TRBJ2-3	CASSWTSGTLSDTQYF	TGTGCCAGCAGTTGGACTAGCGGGACATTATCAGATACGCAGTATTTT
13	-	-	TRBV12-3/TRBV12-4	TRBJ2-3	CASSLQGTYTQYF	TGTGCCAGCAGTTTGCAGGGTACATATACGCAGTATTTT
16	-	-	TRBV6-6	TRBJ1-5	CASRGQQGYSNKPQHF	TGTGCCAGCAGGGGCCAACAGGGTTATAGCAATAAGCCCCAGCATTTT
12	-	-	TRBV6-4	TRBJ1-1	CASTSGRKEAFF	TGTGCCAGCACTTCGGGACGGAAAGAAGCTTTCTTT
15	TRBD2	-	TRBV12-3/TRBV12-4	TRBJ2-3	CASSRLATGSEAQYF	TGTGCCAGCAGCAGACTAGCGACTGGCAGCGAGGCGCAGTATTTT